Described below is a single T cell receptor beta chain sequence and its context. This sample stems from a study of shared clonotypes between healthy human individuals. The data were produced by immunoSEQ multiplex PCR, yet TCRdb's version contains in-frame clones alone and is incomplete. Of around 480,000 clones detected, 60% to 80% appear once; the ten largest clones hold 9.5% to 15%. CDR1 and CDR2 (germline): LGHNA, YNFKEQ. Between the trimmed V and J ends, which lost 1 base and 7 bases, there was a span of 5 bases. This CDR3 has 12 amino acids. Recent acute infections and vaccinations were absent in the healthy HIV-negative adult donors.

The receptor's source is a woman aged 35 to 49 in good health. Some clones in this sample may be carry-over from other donors' samples. The chain combines TRBV4-2 with TRBJ2-1; no definite D call. Sequencing was carried out using PBMCs. The CDR3 DNA is TGTGCCAGCAGCCAAGTTGGGAATGAGCAGTTCTTC. The encoded protein is CASSQVGNEQFF.